This T cell receptor beta chain was documented in a study of OX40 agonist ivuxolimab in advanced cancers. Study summary: Antecedent anti-PD-1, anti-PD-L1 or anti-CTLA-4 therapy was permissible, with 35% to 40% having received some. Study-wide points: Expanded clones belonging to CD8+ T cells outnumbered, on average, those of CD4+.

Clones were sequenced by immunoSEQ multiplex PCR, and TCRdb holds only the in-frame ones, with some missing. This table holds about 48,000 clones, 65% to 85% found once. This clone was counted a few times. The antigen is undetermined. Autoimmune disease history or systemic immunosuppression excluded patients. Samples were taken at baseline and on day 1 of cycles 4 and 7. This CDR3 contains 14 residues. Germline lookup yields CDR1 MNHNS and CDR2 SASEGT. V dropped 4 bases and J dropped 4 bases, with 8 bases sitting between them. The clonotype originates from an adult with an advanced solid tumor such as melanoma, head and neck, liver or kidney cancer. The chain carries TRBV6-1 and TRBJ1-6; D perhaps matches TRBD1 (5 bases). This material consisted of CD4+ or CD8+ T cells sorted from blood, taken in a trial of the OX40 agonist ivuxolimab. The CDR3 reads CASSAGPYNSPLHF. The CDR3 nucleotides are TGTGCCAGCAGTGCGGGACCTTATAATTCACCCCTCCACTTT.